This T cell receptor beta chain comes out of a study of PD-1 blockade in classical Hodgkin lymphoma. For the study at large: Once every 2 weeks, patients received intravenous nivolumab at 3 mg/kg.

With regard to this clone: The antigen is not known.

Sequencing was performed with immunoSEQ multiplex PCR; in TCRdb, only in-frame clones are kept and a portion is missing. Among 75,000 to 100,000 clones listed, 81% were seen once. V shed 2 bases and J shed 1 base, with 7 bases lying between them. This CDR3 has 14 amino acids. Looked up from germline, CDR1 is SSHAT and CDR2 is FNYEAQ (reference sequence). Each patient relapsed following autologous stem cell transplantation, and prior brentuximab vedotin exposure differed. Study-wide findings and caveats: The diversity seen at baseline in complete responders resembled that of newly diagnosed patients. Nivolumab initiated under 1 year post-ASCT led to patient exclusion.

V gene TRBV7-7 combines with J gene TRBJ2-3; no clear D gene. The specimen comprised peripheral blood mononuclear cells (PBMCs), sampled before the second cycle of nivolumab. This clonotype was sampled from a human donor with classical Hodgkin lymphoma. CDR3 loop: CASSLHRGTDTQYF. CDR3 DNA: TGTGCCAGCAGCTTACATAGGGGCACAGATACGCAGTATTTT.